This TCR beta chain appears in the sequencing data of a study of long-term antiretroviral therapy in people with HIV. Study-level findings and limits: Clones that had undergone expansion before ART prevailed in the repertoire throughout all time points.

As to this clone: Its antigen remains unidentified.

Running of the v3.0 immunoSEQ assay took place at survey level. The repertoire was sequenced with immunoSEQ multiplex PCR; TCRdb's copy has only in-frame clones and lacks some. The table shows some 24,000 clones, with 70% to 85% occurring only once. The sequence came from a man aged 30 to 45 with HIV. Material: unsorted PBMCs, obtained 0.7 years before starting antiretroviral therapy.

The CDR3 region is CASSVGAKETQYF. The CDR3 DNA follows: TGTGCCAGCAGCGTAGGGGCGAAAGAGACCCAGTACTTC. V is TRBV9 and J is TRBJ2-5; no firm D call. Germline V gene lookup returns CDR1 SGDLS and CDR2 YYNGEE. The CDR3 totals 13 residues. V was trimmed by 0 bases and J by 3 bases, leaving 6 bases between them. Filled out from reference TRBV9 and TRBJ2-5, the complete variable domain reads DSGVTQTPKHLITATGQRVTLRCSPRSGDLSVYWYQQSLDQGLQFLIQYYNGEERAKGNILERFSAQQFPDLHSELNLSSLELGDSALYFCASSVGAKETQYFGPGTRLLVL.